One T cell receptor (beta chain) is described in this entry. Some clones are missing from TCRdb's copy, which holds only in-frame ones; the method was immunoSEQ multiplex PCR. The profile shows a few hundred thousand clones, 80% to 95% of them singletons. These data originate in a study of blood T cell repertoires in COVID-19. Trimming cost V 5 bases and J 16 bases; bases outside gene matches: 17. From germline, CDR1 is MNHEY and CDR2 SMNVEV (reference sequence). The CDR3 spans 15 residues. This TCR came from a woman in her 40s who had been exposed to COVID-19. This rearrangement joins TRBV27 to TRBJ1-6; 7 bases fit TRBD1. The sample taken for sequencing was PBMCs or T cells enriched from blood (not recorded which). DNA of the CDR3: TGTGCCAGCAGTCGAAATTGGGACAGAACTAGCCCTCTCCACTTT. Its protein is CASSRNWDRTSPLHF.